What follows are 29 T cell receptor beta chains derived from one specimen sequenced in a study of T-cell reconstitution after alpha-beta-depleted transplantation in children. Unique molecular identifiers were used to barcode this TCRbeta library. TCRdb re-called the PCR reads with MiXCR, one entry per CDR3 protein. The sample has approximately 200,000 distinct CDR3 sequences; about 15% are singletons. This sample comprised PBMCs from the stem cell graft donor, obtained from the stem cell graft. Every receptor here comes from a human donor who donated a stem cell graft to a child with acute lymphoblastic leukemia.

This clonotype came up many times. The chain couples TRBV27 to TRBJ2-3; 9 bases are shared with TRBD2. CDR1 MNHEY and CDR2 SMNVEV come from the germline V gene (reference sequence). Trimming took 1 base from V and 4 from J; bases not matched to a gene: 6. The CDR3 runs to 16 residues. The CDR3 reads CASSLWLREGADTQYF. The CDR3 DNA sequence: TGTGCCAGCAGTTTATGGTTGCGGGAGGGCGCAGATACGCAGTATTTT.

This clonotype was recorded many times. CDR3 DNA: TGTGCCAGCAGCTTAGTCGGGACTAGCGGGATTTACTCCTACAATGAGCAGTTCTTC. Translating gives CASSLVGTSGIYSYNEQFF. This chain connects TRBV11-1 to TRBJ2-1; 13 bases match TRBD2. CDR1 SGHAT and CDR2 FQDESV come from the germline V gene (reference sequence). This CDR3 is 19 amino acids long. V trimming: 1 base; J trimming: 0 bases; junction bases outside the gene matches: 6.

This clonotype has a handful of counts. The gene calls are TRBV28 and TRBJ2-7; 10 bases are a match to TRBD1. The CDR3 spans 14 residues. CDR1 is MDHEN and CDR2 is SYDVKM in the germline V gene. V dropped 5 bases and J dropped 2; count of bases not matched to a gene: 3. CDR3 region: CASSGTGEAYEQYF. The CDR3 DNA is TGTGCCAGCAGTGGGACAGGGGAGGCCTACGAGCAGTACTTC.

This clonotype was seen at least ten times. The chain employs TRBV11-1 and TRBJ2-6; D may be TRBD1 (6 bases). Germline V gives CDR1 SGHAT, CDR2 FQDESV (reference sequence). The V end lost 4 bases, the J end lost 0 bases, and 16 bases lay between the germline ends. This CDR3 has 18 residues. CDR3 protein: CASSSNHRVSSGANVLTF. CDR3 DNA: TGTGCCAGCAGCTCTAATCACAGGGTTTCCTCTGGGGCCAACGTCCTGACTTTC.

The sample holds a few counts of this clonotype. This chain joins TRBV5-1 and TRBJ2-2; D might be TRBD1 or TRBD2, each matching 6 bases. CDR1 is SGHRS, CDR2 YFSETQ, per germline. V gave up 6 bases and J gave up 5 bases, with 14 bases separating them. This CDR3 comprises 14 residues. CDR3 in amino acids: CASKGGSGTGELFF. The DNA of the CDR3 is TGCGCCAGCAAGGGGGGTTCGGGGACCGGGGAGCTGTTTTTT.

The chain links TRBV20-1 to TRBJ2-4, with D perhaps TRBD2 (6 bases). Germline lookup yields CDR1 DFQATT and CDR2 SNEGSKA (reference sequence). V lost 6 bases to trimming and J lost 0 bases, with 24 bases between them. The CDR3 consists of 18 residues. CDR3 coding DNA: TGCAGTGCACCCCTTTTGGCCGGGGGAGACTTAGCCAAAAACATTCAGTACTTC. As protein: CSAPLLAGGDLAKNIQYF.

The rearrangement links TRBV6-1 to TRBJ2-5; 7 bases are a match to TRBD2. Germline assignment: CDR1 MNHNS and CDR2 SASEGT. The V and J ends lost 1 base and 5 bases, in that order; junction bases with no gene match: 7. CDR3 length equals 15 residues. The CDR3, as DNA: TGTGCCAGCAGTGAAGTGGCTAGCGGTTCGGAGACCCAGTACTTC. Encoded protein: CASSEVASGSETQYF.

This clonotype occurred once. V gene TRBV19 combines with J gene TRBJ2-1; D perhaps matches TRBD2 (5 bases). The germline V gene encodes CDR1 LNHDA and CDR2 SQIVND (reference sequence). The CDR3 is made up of 13 amino acids. Between the trimmed V and J ends, which lost 3 bases and 8 bases, there was a span of 11 bases. The CDR3 sequence: CASSMVTEDEQFF. As DNA, the CDR3 is TGTGCCAGTAGTATGGTAACGGAGGATGAGCAGTTCTTC.

This clonotype was counted only a few times. The CDR3 reads CASRPSFISDTQYF. CDR3 DNA: TGTGCCAGCCGGCCTAGCTTCATTAGCGATACGCAGTATTTT. J is TRBJ2-3 and V is TRBV27; a possible D gene is TRBD2 (5 bases). The germline CDR1 and CDR2 sequences are MNHEY and SMNVEV (reference sequence). The V end lost 8 bases, the J end lost 6 bases, and 18 bases lay between the germline ends. There are 14 residues in the CDR3.

This clonotype was seen at least ten times. CDR3 DNA sequence: TGCGCCAGCAGCCCGGAGACAGGGGAAGAGACCCAGTACTTC. Protein product: CASSPETGEETQYF. V usage is TRBV5-1 and J usage is TRBJ2-5, with TRBD1 matching over 8 bases. The V gene end was trimmed by 4 bases and the J gene end by 3 bases; junction bases not matched to a gene: 5. The CDR3 contains 14 residues. CDR1 and CDR2 (germline): SGHRS, YFSETQ.

This clonotype was observed many times. V gene TRBV5-1 combines with J gene TRBJ1-1; D remains unclear. The V gene's germline CDR1 is SGHRS and CDR2 YFSETQ. The length of the CDR3 is 14 residues. Trimming took off 2 bases at V and 2 bases at J, with 10 bases between the two ends. The CDR3 DNA reads as TGCGCCAGCAGCTTAGGCAGACTAAACACTGAAGCTTTCTTT. It yields the protein CASSLGRLNTEAFF.

This clonotype was picked up many times. V gene TRBV12-3 or TRBV12-4 combines with J gene TRBJ2-7; the D gene is possibly TRBD1 (6 bases). The germline V and J ends were trimmed by 5 bases and 2 bases, with 10 bases remaining between them. There are 13 residues in the CDR3. CDR3 sequence: CASSEDSAYEQYF. The CDR3 nucleotides are TGTGCCAGCAGTGAGGACAGCGCCTACGAGCAGTACTTC.

Many counts were recorded for this clonotype. The rearrangement uses TRBV5-6 and TRBJ2-3; D possibly corresponds to TRBD1 (6 bases). Germline V gene sequence: CDR1 SGHDT, CDR2 YYEEEE. Trimming shortened V by 2 bases and J by 4 bases, and 17 bases separated the two germline ends. CDR3 length: 16 amino acids. The CDR3 spells CASSFLTGTSSDTQYF. As DNA, the CDR3 is TGTGCCAGCAGCTTTTTGACCGGGACATCCTCAGATACGCAGTATTTT. Variable domain in full (rest from reference TRBV5-6 and TRBJ2-3): DAGVTQSPTHLIKTRGQQVTLRCSPKSGHDTVSWYQQALGQGPQFIFQYYEEEERQRGNFPDRFSGHQFPNYSSELNVNALLLGDSALYLCASSFLTGTSSDTQYFGPGTRLTVL.

This clonotype was recorded many times. The genes are TRBV11-3 and TRBJ2-1; no clear D. The V and J ends lost 5 bases and 0 bases respectively, with 20 bases between them. Looked up from germline, CDR1 is SGHNT and CDR2 is YENEEA. The CDR3 contains 18 residues. CDR3 sequence reads: CASSPGVGGFSSYNEQFF. As DNA, the CDR3 is TGTGCCAGCAGCCCAGGAGTAGGTGGTTTTAGCTCCTACAATGAGCAGTTCTTC.

Many counts were recorded for this clonotype. The chain has TRBV5-1 and TRBJ2-2, with D perhaps being TRBD1 or TRBD2 (5 bases each). Trimming cost V 0 bases and J 3 bases, with 12 bases left between them. Looked up from germline, CDR1 is SGHRS and CDR2 is YFSETQ. The CDR3 totals 16 residues. The CDR3 sequence: CASSLAAGTHTGELFF. In DNA form, the CDR3 reads TGCGCCAGCAGCTTGGCAGCAGGGACGCACACCGGGGAGCTGTTTTTT.

Only a few counts were recorded for this clonotype. This chain uses TRBV5-1 with TRBJ1-1, with D possibly matching TRBD1 (5 bases). The germline V gene has CDR1 SGHRS and CDR2 YFSETQ. V dropped 0 bases and J dropped 11 bases, with 20 bases sitting between them. This CDR3 spans 15 amino acids. This chain's CDR3 is CASSLDGHRGGLAFF. CDR3 sequence (DNA): TGCGCCAGCAGCTTGGATGGACATCGCGGGGGACTGGCTTTCTTT.

The rearrangement links TRBV18 to TRBJ2-1; 9 bases align to TRBD2. The CDR3 extends over 16 amino acids. The germline gives CDR1 KGHSH, CDR2 LQKENI. J gave up 6 bases and V 1 base, and 7 bases lay outside the gene matches. CDR3 residues: CASSPRGRALGNEQFF. DNA for the CDR3: TGTGCCAGCTCACCACGCGGGAGGGCCTTAGGCAATGAGCAGTTCTTC.

This clonotype was seen at least ten times. The genes are TRBV7-9 and TRBJ2-7; D unresolved. V lost 2 bases to trimming and J lost 5 bases, with 10 bases between them. Germline CDR1 and CDR2: SEHNR and FQNEAQ (reference sequence). The CDR3 totals 13 residues. The CDR3 DNA follows: TGTGCCAGCAGCTTAACGGGTTCCCACGAGCAGTACTTC. Protein sequence: CASSLTGSHEQYF.

This clonotype was detected many times. This chain uses TRBV12-3 or TRBV12-4 with TRBJ2-1; D is ambiguous. V lost 5 bases and J 9 bases, leaving 8 bases between the germline ends. The CDR3 covers 11 residues. The CDR3 nucleotides are TGTGCCAGCAGTCTGGTGGGTGAGCAGTTCTTC. Amino acid sequence: CASSLVGEQFF.

This clonotype was detected many times. V usage is TRBV20-1 and J usage is TRBJ2-7, with D possibly being TRBD1 or TRBD2 (6 bases each). Trimming took 0 bases from V and 4 from J, leaving 19 bases between them. This CDR3 has 16 amino acids. Germline V gives CDR1 DFQATT, CDR2 SNEGSKA (reference sequence). CDR3 sequence reads: CSARDVLGGNLYEQYF. Here the CDR3 DNA reads TGCAGTGCTAGAGATGTTCTCGGGGGCAATCTGTACGAGCAGTACTTC.

At least ten counts were recorded for this clonotype. The V gene is TRBV5-6, the J gene TRBJ2-2; 12 bases match TRBD2. The CDR3 sequence is 17 residues long. Losses at the gene ends were 0 bases for V and 2 bases for J; bases not matched to a gene: 2. In germline, CDR1 is SGHDT, CDR2 YYEEEE. The CDR3, as DNA: TGTGCCAGCAGCTTGGGACTAGCGGGAGTAAACACCGGGGAGCTGTTTTTT. Protein product: CASSLGLAGVNTGELFF.

This clonotype has at least ten counts. The chain is built from TRBV5-1 and TRBJ2-2; D remains unclear. Trimming took 4 bases from V and 0 from J, leaving 13 bases between them. In germline, CDR1 is SGHRS, CDR2 YFSETQ. The CDR3 consists of 16 residues. CDR3 sequence: CASSQNSVANTGELFF. As DNA, the CDR3 is TGCGCCAGCAGCCAGAACAGCGTCGCGAACACCGGGGAGCTGTTTTTT. The complete variable domain, with remaining parts taken from reference TRBV5-1 and TRBJ2-2, reads KAGVTQTPRYLIKTRGQQVTLSCSPISGHRSVSWYQQTPGQGLQFLFEYFSETQRNKGNFPGRFSGRQFSNSRSEMNVSTLELGDSALYLCASSQNSVANTGELFFGEGSRLTVL.

This clonotype appeared many times. V is TRBV27 and J is TRBJ1-5; TRBD1 might be the D (6 bases). The germline CDR1 and CDR2 sequences are MNHEY and SMNVEV (reference sequence). V lost 5 bases and J lost 1, with 21 bases in between. This CDR3 has 18 residues. CDR3 DNA: TGTGCCAGCAGTACCACCCGGGGGCAGGAACTCAGCAATCAGCCCCAGCATTTT. Its translation is CASSTTRGQELSNQPQHF.

In its sample, this clonotype was seen many times. The chain is built from TRBV10-3 and TRBJ1-1; D remains ambiguous. The CDR3 runs to 11 residues. V was clipped by 2 bases and J by 5 bases, with 3 bases between them. The V gene's germline CDR1 is ENHRY and CDR2 SYGVKD. DNA for the CDR3: TGTGCCATCAGTGAGCTAACTGAAGCTTTCTTT. This translates into CAISELTEAFF.

J is TRBJ2-1 and V is TRBV5-1; no firm D call. The length of the CDR3 is 14 residues. Germline V gives CDR1 SGHRS, CDR2 YFSETQ. V was pared by 0 bases and J by 7 bases, with 11 bases between. The chain's CDR3 is CASSLEATKNEQFF. CDR3 DNA sequence: TGCGCCAGCAGCTTGGAAGCGACCAAGAATGAGCAGTTCTTC.

This clonotype has more than one count but fewer than ten. V is TRBV28 and J is TRBJ1-2; no firm D call. Trimming removed 4 bases from V and 8 bases from J, with 17 bases in between. This CDR3 has 14 residues. The germline gives CDR1 MDHEN, CDR2 SYDVKM. The CDR3 loop reads CASSSWTGSKGYTF. For the CDR3, the DNA is TGTGCCAGCAGTTCATGGACGGGCAGTAAAGGCTACACCTTC.

This clonotype was counted at least ten times. This chain links TRBV5-1 with TRBJ1-2; TRBD1 is a possible D gene (5 bases). The CDR3 loop spans 14 amino acids. Per the germline V gene, CDR1 is SGHRS and CDR2 is YFSETQ. Trimming took off 2 bases at V and 8 bases at J, with 16 bases between the two ends. For the CDR3, the DNA is TGCGCCAGCAGCTTACAGCAGGGCTCGGGGGGCTACACCTTC. Translated: CASSLQQGSGGYTF.

This clonotype was counted at least ten times. The chain has TRBV12-3 or TRBV12-4 and TRBJ2-3; D unclear. Trimming pared 7 bases from V and 8 bases from J, leaving 25 bases between. This CDR3 is 16 amino acids long. CDR3 sequence: CASTPGSSGSVGTQYF. CDR3 DNA: TGTGCCAGCACTCCCGGGTCTAGTGGCTCCGTTGGTACGCAGTATTTT.

This clonotype was detected many times. The CDR3 nucleotides read TGTGCCAGCAGTTGGGACAGCAGCTACGAGCAGTACTTC. Residues: CASSWDSSYEQYF. This chain connects TRBV12-3 or TRBV12-4 to TRBJ2-7, with TRBD1 identical over 7 bases. CDR3 length: 13 amino acids. After removal of 4 bases from V and 3 bases from J, the junction contained 3 bases not matched to a gene.